This T cell receptor beta chain was obtained from a study of identical twins. Study-level findings and limits: Insertion counts were lower in abundant cord blood beta clonotypes, a trend that memory repertoires did not show. Weaker excess sharing between twins was seen in beta out-of-frame sequences. A partial confounding effect on zero-insertion analyses could come from invariant MAIT and iNKT cells.

TCRdb ran MiXCR on the 5' RACE reads and lists one entry per CDR3 protein. This sample has 1.5 million to 2 million distinct CDR3 sequences, with more than 30% found just once. This clonotype was detected only a few times. Its antigen is still unknown. The sample was cord blood. The sequence was obtained from a newborn girl in good health.

The CDR3 loop is CASSADPGINYGYTF. In DNA, the CDR3 is TGCGCCAGCAGCGCCGACCCGGGAATTAACTATGGCTACACCTTC. This chain joins TRBV5-1 and TRBJ1-2, with no clear D. V shed 4 bases and J shed 1 base, with 14 bases lying between them. The V gene's germline CDR1 is SGHRS and CDR2 YFSETQ. The CDR3 is made up of 15 amino acids.